This T cell receptor (beta chain) is from a study of CD8 T cells in Susac syndrome. V lost 0 bases and J lost 7; bases outside the gene matches: 5. CDR1 GTSNPN and CDR2 SVGIG come from the germline V gene (reference sequence). This CDR3 has 15 amino acids. The RNA input was roughly 0.45 to 1 ug, and it was reverse transcribed with random hexamers. TCRdb recomputed calls from the immunoSEQ multiplex PCR reads with MiXCR, one row per CDR3 protein. Of 120,000 or so distinct CDR3 sequences listed, around 96% are singletons. The rearrangement links TRBV30 to TRBJ1-5; 11 bases are shared with TRBD1. The receptor comes from a human donor with Susac syndrome. The sequencing input was CD8+ T cells from PBMCs. DNA of the CDR3: TGTGCCTGGAGTGTTGGGACAGGGGGGAAACAGCCCCAGCATTTT. The encoded protein is CAWSVGTGGKQPQHF.